These T cell receptor beta chains were read from a single sample in a study of blood T cell repertoires in COVID-19. Method: immunoSEQ multiplex PCR; TCRdb's copy keeps in-frame clones and lacks some. The table records approximately 260,000 clones, around 90% of them present only once. The sequenced sample consisted of peripheral blood. The origin of the receptors is a woman aged 55-69 years with COVID-19, enrolled during active disease. CDR3s include the opening cysteine and the closing phenylalanine or tryptophan. The order of the fields is clone size, D gene, V gene, J gene, CDR3 protein, CDR3 DNA. A D gene is named only where the DNA matches it firmly. The size entry is marked missing in some rows and otherwise reads once, few, many or a size class.

once	TRBD2	TRBV12-3/TRBV12-4	TRBJ2-3	CASSRTSQDTQYF	TGTGCCAGCAGCCGGACTAGTCAAGATACGCAGTATTTT
.	TRBD2	TRBV7-8	TRBJ2-7	CASSLELAGNSYEQYF	TGTGCCAGCAGCCTCGAACTAGCGGGGAACTCCTACGAGCAGTACTTC
once	.	TRBV7-9	TRBJ1-6	CASSKDGTTNSPLHF	TGTGCCAGCAGTAAAGATGGGACAACTAATTCACCCCTCCACTTT
.	.	TRBV11-2	TRBJ1-1	CASSPSLGAEAFF	TGTGCCAGCAGCCCCAGTTTAGGGGCCGAAGCTTTCTTT
.	TRBD2	TRBV18	TRBJ2-3	CASSPGTGGPGTQYF	TGTGCCAGCTCACCAGGGACGGGGGGGCCAGGTACGCAGTATTTT
once	.	TRBV5-1	TRBJ1-1	CASSQDSLFSNTEAFF	TGCGCCAGCAGCCAGGACAGTCTGTTTTCAAACACTGAAGCTTTCTTT
.	.	TRBV18	TRBJ2-1	CASSPLGSPHPSEQFF	TGTGCCAGCTCACCATTAGGGAGCCCTCATCCCAGTGAGCAGTTCTTC
.	.	TRBV2	TRBJ2-5	CASSGGVLETQYF	TGTGCCAGCAGTGGCGGGGTTCTCGAGACCCAGTACTTC
.	.	TRBV7-2	TRBJ2-7	CASSPQQGGAYEQYF	TGTGCCAGCAGCCCGCAACAGGGAGGGGCCTACGAGCAGTACTTC
.	TRBD1	TRBV5-1	TRBJ2-5	CASSQTGARETQYF	TGCGCCAGCAGCCAGACAGGGGCGAGGGAGACCCAGTACTTC
.	.	TRBV9	TRBJ2-7	CASSAQAPSSYEQYF	TGTGCCAGCAGCGCCCAGGCTCCAAGCTCCTACGAGCAGTACTTC
.	.	TRBV7-2	TRBJ1-3	CASSSGTGLSGNTIYF	TGTGCCAGCAGCTCCGGTACAGGCCTCTCTGGAAACACCATATATTTT
.	.	TRBV7-2	TRBJ2-7	CASSLERVDEQYF	TGTGCCAGCAGCTTAGAGCGGGTCGACGAGCAGTACTTC
.	TRBD2	TRBV10-3	TRBJ2-3	CAISVSRGGLLTADTQYF	TGTGCCATCAGTGTTTCTCGGGGGGGTTTGCTGACCGCAGATACGCAGTATTTT
.	.	TRBV10-3	TRBJ1-1	CAISGGEQMNTEAFF	TGTGCCATCAGTGGCGGAGAACAAATGAACACTGAAGCTTTCTTT
.	.	TRBV7-6	TRBJ1-3	CASSFGQQTGNTIYF	TGTGCCAGCAGCTTCGGACAGCAGACTGGAAACACCATATATTTT
.	TRBD1	TRBV5-6	TRBJ1-6	CASSSGQGRYNSPLHF	TGTGCCAGCAGCTCCGGACAGGGCCGCTATAATTCACCCCTCCACTTT
.	TRBD1	TRBV5-6	TRBJ1-2	CASSFDRASGYTF	TGTGCCAGCAGCTTCGACAGGGCGTCAGGCTACACCTTC
few	TRBD1	TRBV6-5	TRBJ2-5	CASSLTTGVQETQYF	TGTGCCAGCAGCTTGACAACAGGGGTCCAAGAGACCCAGTACTTC
.	TRBD2	TRBV7-2	TRBJ2-2	CASSLVGLAGYLTGELFF	TGTGCCAGCAGCTTAGTGGGACTAGCGGGGTACCTAACCGGGGAGCTGTTTTTT
.	.	TRBV7-9	TRBJ1-1	CASNHPAGRTEAFF	TGTGCCAGCAACCACCCGGCGGGGCGTACTGAAGCTTTCTTT
.	.	TRBV6-6	TRBJ1-1	CASRRVNTEAFF	TGTGCCAGCAGGAGGGTTAACACTGAAGCTTTCTTT
once	.	TRBV4-1	TRBJ2-1	CASSLRIRAPYNEQFF	TGCGCCAGCAGCCTCCGCATTCGCGCCCCCTACAATGAGCAGTTCTTC
.	.	TRBV6-2/TRBV6-3	TRBJ1-1	CASSYLKTGIMNTEAFF	TGTGCCAGCAGTTACCTGAAGACCGGGATCATGAACACTGAAGCTTTCTTT
.	TRBD1	TRBV9	TRBJ1-1	CASSVGGGANTEAFF	TGTGCCAGCAGCGTAGGAGGGGGCGCGAACACTGAAGCTTTCTTT
.	.	TRBV29-1	TRBJ2-5	CSVGTAGAQYF	TGCAGCGTTGGGACCGCCGGGGCCCAGTACTTC
.	TRBD1	TRBV6-2/TRBV6-3	TRBJ1-6	CASSYRGQINSPLHF	TGTGCCAGCAGTTATCGGGGACAGATTAATTCACCCCTCCACTTT
.	TRBD1	TRBV27	TRBJ1-5	CASSLQGARNQPQHF	TGTGCCAGCAGTCTCCAGGGGGCGCGCAATCAGCCCCAGCATTTT
.	TRBD1	TRBV6-5	TRBJ1-2	CASSFGRDRLYGYTF	TGTGCCAGCAGTTTCGGCCGGGACAGGCTCTATGGCTACACCTTC
.	.	TRBV7-7	TRBJ2-5	CASSSDSRAVETQYF	TGTGCCAGCAGCTCAGACAGCCGGGCCGTAGAGACCCAGTACTTC
.	.	TRBV7-2	TRBJ1-3	CASSERWGNTIYF	TGTGCCAGCAGCGAGCGGTGGGGAAACACCATATATTTT
.	TRBD1	TRBV4-3	TRBJ2-7	CASSQGTGGSEQYF	TGCGCCAGCAGCCAAGGGACAGGGGGCTCCGAGCAGTACTTC
.	.	TRBV15	TRBJ1-6	CATSRDPNSPLHF	TGTGCCACCAGCAGAGATCCGAATTCACCCCTCCACTTT
.	.	TRBV7-2	TRBJ2-4	CASSSQGGNIQYF	TGTGCCAGCAGCTCCCAGGGGGGAAACATTCAGTACTTC
once	.	TRBV2	TRBJ1-5	CASSERPQPQHF	TGTGCCAGCAGTGAGAGGCCTCAGCCCCAGCATTTT
.	.	TRBV19	TRBJ1-2	CASTPLQTNFYGYTF	TGTGCCAGTACTCCCCTTCAGACAAATTTCTATGGCTACACCTTC
.	.	TRBV5-1	TRBJ1-4	CASRQTATNEKLFF	TGCGCCAGCAGACAGACAGCAACTAATGAAAAACTGTTTTTT
.	.	TRBV15	TRBJ2-1	CATSRVAGADYNEQFF	TGTGCCACCAGCAGAGTGGCGGGGGCCGACTACAATGAGCAGTTCTTC
.	TRBD1	TRBV14	TRBJ1-2	CASSQTGKGGYTF	TGTGCCAGCAGCCAGACAGGGAAGGGTGGCTACACCTTC
few	.	TRBV21-1	TRBJ2-7	CALRGGGYEQYF	TGTGCCCTCAGGGGCGGGGGATACGAGCAGTACTTC
.	.	TRBV10-3	TRBJ1-1	CATDGGTGTEAFF	TGTGCCACTGATGGGGGGACTGGCACTGAAGCTTTCTTT
few	.	TRBV7-2	TRBJ2-5	CASSSGRRGTQYF	TGTGCCAGCAGCTCCGGACGGCGGGGGACCCAGTACTTC
.	.	TRBV30	TRBJ1-5	CAWAPGGNQPQHF	TGTGCCTGGGCCCCGGGAGGCAATCAGCCCCAGCATTTT
.	.	TRBV7-3	TRBJ1-1	CASSTGYNTEAFF	TGTGCCAGCAGCACCGGTTATAACACTGAAGCTTTCTTT
once	TRBD2	TRBV5-4	TRBJ2-2	CASSRGLAGGPRTGELFF	TGTGCCAGCAGCCGGGGACTAGCGGGGGGGCCGCGCACCGGGGAGCTGTTTTTT
.	TRBD1	TRBV7-2	TRBJ1-2	CASRIDSGTGSGYTF	TGTGCCAGCAGGATTGACTCCGGGACAGGCTCCGGCTACACCTTC
.	.	TRBV3-1/TRBV3-2	TRBJ1-3	CASSPSGPGNTIYF	TGTGCCAGCAGCCCTTCAGGGCCTGGAAACACCATATATTTT
.	.	TRBV7-2	TRBJ1-3	CASRGGRTGNTIYF	TGTGCCAGCAGGGGGGGGCGTACTGGAAACACCATATATTTT
.	TRBD1	TRBV19	TRBJ1-4	CASSIEEGAPGEKLFF	TGTGCCAGTAGTATAGAGGAGGGGGCGCCGGGGGAAAAACTGTTTTTT
.	.	TRBV5-4	TRBJ2-2	CASSLEMAASGELFF	TGTGCCAGCAGCTTGGAAATGGCCGCCTCCGGGGAGCTGTTTTTT
.	TRBD2	TRBV7-6	TRBJ2-7	CASSPYLAGGSSYEQYF	TGTGCCAGCAGCCCGTACCTAGCGGGGGGCAGCTCCTACGAGCAGTACTTC
.	.	TRBV2	TRBJ1-2	CASSVTGNYGYTF	TGTGCCAGCAGTGTTACCGGGAACTATGGCTACACCTTC